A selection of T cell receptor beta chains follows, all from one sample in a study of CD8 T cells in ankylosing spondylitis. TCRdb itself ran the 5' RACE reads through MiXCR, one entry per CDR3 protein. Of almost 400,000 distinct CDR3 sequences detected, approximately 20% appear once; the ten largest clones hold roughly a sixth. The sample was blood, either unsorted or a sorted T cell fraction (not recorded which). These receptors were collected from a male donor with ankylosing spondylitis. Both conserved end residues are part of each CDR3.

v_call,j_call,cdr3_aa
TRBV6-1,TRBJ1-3,CASSRYNSVGNTIYF
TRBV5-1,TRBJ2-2,CASSARRETSNTGELFF
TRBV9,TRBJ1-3,CASSAQGLGNTIYF
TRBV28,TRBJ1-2,CASSFYPGTGGEYGYTF
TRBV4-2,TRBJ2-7,CASSQVSGDSYEQYF
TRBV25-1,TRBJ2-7,CASSEFEARGGYEQYF
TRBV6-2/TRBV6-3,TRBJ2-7,CASSVFYEQYF
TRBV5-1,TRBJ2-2,CASLKDRSGELFF
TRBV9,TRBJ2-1,CASSVEGRTYNEQFF
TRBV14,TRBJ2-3,CASSQVRTTDTQYF
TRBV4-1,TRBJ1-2,CASSQDEGNYGYTF
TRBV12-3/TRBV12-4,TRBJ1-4,CASSSTGRSANEKLFF
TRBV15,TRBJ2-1,CATSRDNGYEQFF
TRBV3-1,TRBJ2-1,CASSLPLSGGDYNEQFF
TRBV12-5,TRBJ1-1,CASGSQRDSRTEAFF
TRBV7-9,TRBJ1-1,CASSLLGGSVDTEAFF
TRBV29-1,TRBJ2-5,CSVGLAGGRETQYF
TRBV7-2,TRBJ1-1,CASSLEGQGGAFF
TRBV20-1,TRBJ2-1,CSARKGLARYNEQFF
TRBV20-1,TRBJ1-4,CSARRGQGDEKLFF
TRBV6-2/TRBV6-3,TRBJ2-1,CASTAGTGVGEQFF
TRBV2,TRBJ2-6,CASSPYRGTGANVLTF
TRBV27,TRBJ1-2,CASSPGTGPYGYTF
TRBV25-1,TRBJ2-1,CASSEKGKGAHEQFF
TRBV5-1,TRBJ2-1,CASSDSRDVEQFF
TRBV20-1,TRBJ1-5,CSARNPGANSNQPQHF
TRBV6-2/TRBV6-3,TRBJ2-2,CASLIDGTGELFF
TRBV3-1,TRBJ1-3,CASSQPVFSGNTIYF
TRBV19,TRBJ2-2,CASSLGLAAVGELFF
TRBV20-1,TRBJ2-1,CSARTSTSSYNEQFF
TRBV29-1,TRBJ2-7,CSVRSTGGLHEQYF
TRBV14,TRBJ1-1,CASSPGSTREAFF
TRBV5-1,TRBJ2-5,CASSLDGRRETQYF
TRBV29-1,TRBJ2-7,CSLRGSTGEQYF
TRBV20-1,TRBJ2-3,CSARQPSGSTDTQYF
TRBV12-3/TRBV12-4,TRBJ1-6,CASSLGTGVSPLHF
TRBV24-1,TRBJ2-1,CATSENSGGYNEQFF
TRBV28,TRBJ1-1,CASSADRVALTEAFF
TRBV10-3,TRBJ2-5,CAISESTASGQETQYF
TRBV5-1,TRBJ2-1,CASSLDRAGANEQFF
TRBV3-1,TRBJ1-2,CASSPNRLGGYYGYTF
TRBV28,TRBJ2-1,CASRLQQSSYNEQFF
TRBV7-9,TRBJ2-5,CASSDRGDQETQYF
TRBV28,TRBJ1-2,CASSGQGLTKGYGYTF
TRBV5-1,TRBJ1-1,CASSPTANTEAFF